The entry below gives a single T cell receptor (beta chain) sequence along with its context. Sequencing used immunoSEQ multiplex PCR; TCRdb keeps in-frame clones, though not all of them. The sample shows around 150,000 clones, 95% to 97% of them seen only once. The sample is drawn from a study of cytomegalovirus exposure and HLA in healthy donors. This TCR was recovered from a woman between 18 and 29 years old in good health and CMV-seronegative. The material sequenced was PBMCs.

In nucleotides, the CDR3 is TGTGCCAGCAGCGAGGCGGGGGGAGGTGAGCAGTTCTTC. Translating it yields CASSEAGGGEQFF. The rearrangement joins TRBV9 to TRBJ2-1, with 8 bases fitting TRBD2. Losses at the gene ends were 3 bases for V and 9 bases for J; bases not matched to a gene: 5. The CDR3 contains 13 residues. Germline assignment: CDR1 SGDLS and CDR2 YYNGEE.